The 14 T cell receptor beta chains listed next were all sequenced from one sample in a study of shared clonotypes between healthy human individuals. Only CD45RO-negative cells positively selected for CCR7 counted as naive CD8 cells, so terminally differentiated effector memory CD45RA+ cells were excluded. The repertoire was sequenced with immunoSEQ multiplex PCR; TCRdb's copy has only in-frame clones and lacks some. The table has about 2 million clones, about 94% seen once. Material: naive CD8+ T cells sorted from blood. These TCRs come from a man aged 18 to 30 in good health.

The rearrangement uses TRBV12-5 and TRBJ1-1; the match to TRBD1 covers 10 bases. After removal of 5 bases from V and 5 bases from J, the junction contained 17 bases not matched to a gene. CDR3 size: 18 residues. Germline V gene sequence: CDR1 LGHNT, CDR2 FRNRAP. CDR3 residues: CASGPPGQGYRCWTEAFF. The CDR3 DNA is TGTGCTAGTGGTCCACCGGGACAGGGGTATCGTTGTTGGACTGAAGCTTTCTTT.

This clone was seen only a few times. The chain has TRBV10-1 and TRBJ1-6; D call uncertain. The V gene lost 6 bases and the J gene lost 5 bases, with 8 bases spanning the gap. There are 13 residues in the CDR3. Germline lookup yields CDR1 WNHNN and CDR2 SYGVQD (reference sequence). CDR3 in amino acids: CASSPYDNSPLHF. The CDR3 DNA sequence: TGCGCCAGCAGCCCTTACGATAATTCACCCCTCCACTTT.

This clone showed up just a few times. The chain uses TRBV9 and TRBJ1-5, with no clear D. Germline CDR1 is SGDLS and CDR2 is YYNGEE. This CDR3 is 14 amino acids long. V lost 0 bases and J lost 4, with 8 bases in between. In DNA, the CDR3 is TGTGCCAGCAGCGTAGGGTTCGAAAATCAGCCCCAGCATTTT. It specifies CASSVGFENQPQHF.

This rearrangement joins TRBV9 to TRBJ2-1; D not resolved. Germline V lookup: CDR1 SGDLS, CDR2 YYNGEE. The length of the CDR3 is 15 residues. Trimming cost V 0 bases and J 1 base, with 8 bases left between them. CDR3 loop: CASSVGSKSYNEQFF. The CDR3 DNA sequence: TGTGCCAGCAGCGTAGGGTCTAAATCCTACAATGAGCAGTTCTTC.

The chain carries TRBV9 and TRBJ2-2, with unresolved D. The CDR3 length is 12 residues. The V gene lost 7 bases and the J gene lost 4 bases, with 8 bases spanning the gap. Germline CDR1 reads SGDLS; CDR2 reads YYNGEE. The CDR3 sequence: CASGDGTGELFF. Written as DNA, the CDR3 is TGTGCCAGCGGGGATGGCACCGGGGAGCTGTTTTTT.

The rearrangement links TRBV4-1 to TRBJ2-7; 10 nucleotides agree with TRBD2. This CDR3 spans 16 amino acids. V lost 0 bases to trimming and J lost 1 base; unmatched junction nucleotides: 3. Per germline, CDR1 MGHRA and CDR2 YSYEKL. The CDR3 reads CASSQDPLAGSYEQYF. The CDR3 coding sequence is TGCGCCAGCAGCCAAGATCCACTAGCGGGATCCTACGAGCAGTACTTC.

The chain uses TRBV7-9 and TRBJ2-4, with D uncertain. There are 12 residues in the CDR3. Germline-derived CDR1 and CDR2 are SEHNR and FQNEAQ (reference sequence). The germline V and J ends were trimmed by 3 bases and 7 bases, with 7 bases remaining between them. Written as DNA, the CDR3 is TGTGCCAGCAGCTTCCTTGACAACATTCAGTACTTC. Translated, it gives CASSFLDNIQYF.

The chain employs TRBV11-2 and TRBJ2-1; 8 bases align to TRBD2. There are 15 residues in the CDR3. Germline CDR1 is SGHAT and CDR2 is FQNNGV. The V and J ends lost 5 bases and 8 bases, in that order; junction bases with no gene match: 11. CDR3 residues: CASSPQREPRDEQFF. For the CDR3, the DNA is TGTGCCAGCAGCCCTCAGCGGGAGCCCCGGGATGAGCAGTTCTTC.

This sequence joins TRBV29-1 and TRBJ2-5, with D uncertain. The germline CDR1 and CDR2 sequences are SQVTM and ANQGSEA. Trimming took off 0 bases at V and 1 base at J, with 12 bases between the two ends. This CDR3 has 15 amino acids. Here the CDR3 DNA reads TGCAGCGTTGAAGATGGGAAAGGACCCCAAGAGACCCAGTACTTC. This sequence encodes CSVEDGKGPQETQYF.

To note about this clone: The sample holds other DNA sequences that translate to the same CDR3. The chain has TRBV4-1 and TRBJ2-2; D is unresolved. The CDR3 is 14 amino acids. Per the germline V gene, CDR1 is MGHRA and CDR2 is YSYEKL. The V gene lost 4 bases and the J gene lost 0 bases, with 6 bases spanning the gap. Written as DNA, the CDR3 is TGCGCCAGCAGCCGTCAAGCGAACACCGGGGAGCTGTTTTTT. This gives the protein CASSRQANTGELFF.

The rearrangement uses TRBV5-8 and TRBJ2-7; maybe TRBD1 (6 bases). The CDR3 is 11 amino acids. Germline V CDR1 and CDR2: SGHTS, YDEGEE. With 9 bases removed from V and 4 bases from J, the gap between germline ends came to 11 bases. The CDR3 sequence: CATEQGYEQYF. Written as DNA, the CDR3 is TGTGCCACTGAACAGGGATACGAGCAGTACTTC.

The rearrangement joins TRBV5-1 to TRBJ2-5, with TRBD1 matching over 7 bases. The CDR3 is made up of 17 amino acids. Germline lookup yields CDR1 SGHRS and CDR2 YFSETQ. Trimming at V came to 0 bases and at J to 3 bases, leaving 11 bases not matched to a gene. In DNA, the CDR3 is TGCGCCAGCAGCTTGGATCCGGACAGGTCGAAAAAAGAGACCCAGTACTTC. Translating gives CASSLDPDRSKKETQYF.

V and J are TRBV7-9 and TRBJ2-2; 7 bases line up with TRBD1. CDR3 length: 15 residues. CDR1 SEHNR and CDR2 FQNEAQ come from the germline V gene (reference sequence). Trimming removed 4 bases from V and 7 bases from J; junction bases left unmatched: 9. CDR3 DNA: TGTGCCAGCAGCTCCCCGGGACAGACGGACGGGGAGCTGTTTTTT. Its protein is CASSSPGQTDGELFF.

V and J are TRBV5-6 and TRBJ1-1; D gene unclear. Trimming took off 4 bases at V and 1 base at J, with 14 bases between the two ends. The germline CDR1 and CDR2 sequences are SGHDT and YYEEEE. The CDR3 covers 15 residues. CDR3 region: CASSPPLGRNTEAFF. DNA of the CDR3: TGTGCCAGCAGCCCCCCGTTGGGGAGGAACACTGAAGCTTTCTTT.